This TCR beta chain was found in a study of blood T cells in healthy people across ages. Study summary: About one barcoded beta molecule per two T cells came from capture by template switching. General study findings and limits: Both naive CD4+ cell counts and diversity were greater in long-lived donors than in aged donors.

The germline V gene has CDR1 SGHRS and CDR2 YFSETQ. The CDR3 runs 15 residues. V was pared by 0 bases and J by 3 bases, with 10 bases between. With a J-beta primer mix and a sample-barcoded 5' primer, a second PCR ran about 6 to 11 cycles. TCRdb independently ran MiXCR on the 5' RACE reads; one entry per CDR3 protein. Seen here are more than 700,000 distinct CDR3 sequences, around 45% observed once, and the top ten hold approximately 18%. On this clonotype itself: Its antigen is not known.

The sample comprised blood. The source is an elderly man in good health. The gene calls are TRBV5-1 and TRBJ1-5, with TRBD1 as a possible D gene (5 bases). Written as DNA, the CDR3 is TGCGCCAGCAGCTTGGGGGGACGGATCAATCAGCCCCAGCATTTT. Protein sequence: CASSLGGRINQPQHF.